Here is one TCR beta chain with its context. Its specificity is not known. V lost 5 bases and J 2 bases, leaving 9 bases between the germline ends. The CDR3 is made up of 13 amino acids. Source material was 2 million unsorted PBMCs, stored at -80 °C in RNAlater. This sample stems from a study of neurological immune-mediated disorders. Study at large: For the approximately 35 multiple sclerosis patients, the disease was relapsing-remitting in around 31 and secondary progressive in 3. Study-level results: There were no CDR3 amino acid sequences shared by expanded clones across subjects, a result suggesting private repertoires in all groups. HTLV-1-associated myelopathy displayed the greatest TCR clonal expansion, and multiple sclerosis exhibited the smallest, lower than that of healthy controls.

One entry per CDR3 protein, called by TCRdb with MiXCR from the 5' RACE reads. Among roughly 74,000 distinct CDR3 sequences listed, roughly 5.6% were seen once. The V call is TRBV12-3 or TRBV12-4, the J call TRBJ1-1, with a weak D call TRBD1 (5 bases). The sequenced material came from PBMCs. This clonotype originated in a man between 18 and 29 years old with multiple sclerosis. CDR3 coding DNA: TGTGCCAGCAGTACACAGGCAAACACTGAAGCTTTCTTT. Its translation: CASSTQANTEAFF.